Sequencing of this TCR beta chain was carried out in a study of OX40 agonist ivuxolimab in advanced cancers. Study as a whole: Partial responses were achieved by three patients: one hepatocellular carcinoma, two cutaneous melanoma. Findings of the study overall: Both CD4+ and CD8+ T cell populations in blood had undergone clonal expansion by week 6 at 0.1 to 3.0 mg/kg. Part of the nonresponder group also had normalized T-cell clonal expansion that was low.

V was cut by 4 bases and J by 4 bases, with 11 bases left in between. Per germline, CDR1 SGDLS and CDR2 YYNGEE. The length of the CDR3 is 13 residues. About this clone: Its antigen is currently unknown.

Libraries were prepared by immunoSEQ multiplex PCR; TCRdb keeps only in-frame clonotypes and omits some of them. The sample yields tens of thousands of clones, roughly 87% seen once. The sequencing used CD4+ or CD8+ T cells sorted from blood, collected in a trial of the OX40 agonist ivuxolimab. This receptor was identified in an adult with an advanced solid tumor such as melanoma, head and neck, liver or kidney cancer. V gene TRBV9 combines with J gene TRBJ1-1; the D gene is possibly TRBD1 (6 bases). CDR3 bases: TGTGCCAGCAGCTTCCAGGGGATCACTGAAGCTTTCTTT. It is translated as CASSFQGITEAFF.